This passage covers 29 T cell receptor beta chains from one sample sequenced in a study of post-analysis software for immune sequencing data. The study's findings and limits: A handful of TRBV segments appeared more often in patients than in controls, and TRBV5-6, TRBV5-1 and TRBV20-1 were among these.

Which antigens these TCRs recognize remains unknown. The TCR beta cDNA libraries contained unique molecular identifiers. TCRdb redid the calling of the PCR reads with MiXCR, one entry per CDR3 protein. The sample shows roughly 650,000 distinct CDR3 sequences, approximately 59% of them seen only once. The specimen sequenced was blood. Receptor source: a girl aged 2 to 9 with multiple sclerosis.

The chain employs TRBV2 and TRBJ2-5; D not certain. The V gene's germline CDR1 is SNHLY and CDR2 FYNNEI. The CDR3 sequence is 13 residues long. V lost 5 bases, J lost 3 bases, and 10 bases lay in between. The CDR3, as DNA: TGTGCCAGCAGTAACTGGTCTGAAGAGACCCAGTACTTC. Its protein is CASSNWSEETQYF.

This clonotype was counted a single time. This chain connects TRBV5-1 to TRBJ2-7; 14 bases are a match to TRBD2. The J segment lost 3 bases and the V segment lost 4 bases, leaving 6 bases of the junction unmatched. CDR1 is SGHRS and CDR2 is YFSETQ in the germline V gene. The CDR3 has 16 residues. The CDR3 DNA reads as TGCGCCAGCAGCCCCGGGACTAGCGGGAGTGACTACGAGCAGTACTTC. Amino acid sequence: CASSPGTSGSDYEQYF.

The chain's CDR3 is CASSPRTPYNEQFF. The DNA for the CDR3 is TGTGCCAGCAGCCCCAGGACGCCCTACAATGAGCAGTTCTTC. The chain joins TRBV11-2 to TRBJ2-1; D unresolved. CDR3 length equals 14 residues. In germline, CDR1 is SGHAT, CDR2 FQNNGV. V lost 5 bases, J lost 2 bases, and 10 bases lay in between.

The chain carries TRBV7-2 and TRBJ2-3; D may be TRBD2 (6 bases). The V and J ends lost 3 bases and 0 bases respectively, with 10 bases between them. The CDR3 has 15 residues. CDR1 and CDR2 (germline): SGHTA, FQGNSA. The CDR3 nucleotides read TGTGCCAGCAGCTTCGGGAGTTCTAGCACAGATACGCAGTATTTT. Protein: CASSFGSSSTDTQYF.

This chain joins TRBV4-2 and TRBJ1-2; unclear D gene. Trimming took off 3 bases at V and 2 bases at J, with 13 bases between the two ends. This CDR3 has 15 amino acids. CDR1 and CDR2 (germline): LGHNA, YNFKEQ. The CDR3 region has the DNA TGTGCCAGCAGCCAGGATGAGGCCTCGAACTATGGCTACACCTTC. Amino acids: CASSQDEASNYGYTF.

V gene TRBV9 combines with J gene TRBJ2-7; 14 bases are a match to TRBD2. From germline, CDR1 is SGDLS and CDR2 YYNGEE. Unmatched junction bases numbered 10, after V lost 3 bases and J lost 2 bases. CDR3 length equals 18 residues. The chain's CDR3 is CASSGGLAGDFNPYEQYF. The CDR3 DNA follows: TGTGCCAGCAGCGGGGGACTAGCGGGAGATTTTAACCCCTACGAGCAGTACTTC.

This chain joins TRBV2 and TRBJ2-1, with D unresolved. Between the trimmed V and J ends, which lost 4 bases and 4 bases, there was a span of 8 bases. This CDR3 is built from 13 residues. Germline CDR1 and CDR2: SNHLY and FYNNEI. The CDR3 nucleotides read TGTGCCAGCAGTGTTCAGTTATACAATGAGCAGTTCTTC. Its translation is CASSVQLYNEQFF. The variable domain in full, completed from reference TRBV2 and TRBJ2-1, reads EPEVTQTPSHQVTQMGQEVILRCVPISNHLYFYWYRQILGQKVEFLVSFYNNEISEKSEIFDDQFSVERPDGSNFTLKIRSTKLEDSAMYFCASSVQLYNEQFFGPGTRLTVL.

This clonotype was picked up a small number of times. The chain couples TRBV20-1 to TRBJ2-4, with 13 nucleotides matching TRBD2. V lost 3 bases to trimming and J lost 8 bases; unmatched junction nucleotides: 7. The CDR3 consists of 15 residues. In germline, CDR1 is DFQATT, CDR2 SNEGSKA (reference sequence). CDR3 residues: CSARGTSGKYHIQYF. In DNA form, the CDR3 reads TGCAGTGCTAGGGGGACTAGCGGGAAGTATCACATTCAGTACTTC.

J is TRBJ2-5 and V is TRBV15, with 8 nucleotides matching TRBD1. Germline lookup yields CDR1 LNHNV and CDR2 YYDKDF (reference sequence). The CDR3 runs 14 residues. J lost 4 bases, V lost 4 bases, and 5 bases had no gene match. This CDR3 is CATSTWDRPETQYF. The DNA of the CDR3 is TGTGCCACCAGCACATGGGACAGGCCAGAGACCCAGTACTTC. The full variable domain, its missing parts supplied by reference TRBV15 and TRBJ2-5, is DAMVIQNPRYQVTQFGKPVTLSCSQTLNHNVMYWYQQKSSQAPKLLFHYYDKDFNNEADTPDNFQSRRPNTSFCFLDIRSPGLGDTAMYLCATSTWDRPETQYFGPGTRLLVL.

J is TRBJ2-3 and V is TRBV14; 7 bases are shared with TRBD1. This CDR3 has 15 amino acids. V lost 5 bases, J lost 2 bases, and 7 bases stayed unmatched. CDR1 and CDR2 (germline): SGHDN, FVKESK. The chain's CDR3 is CASSARDSNTDTQYF. CDR3 DNA sequence: TGTGCCAGCAGCGCCCGGGACAGCAACACAGATACGCAGTATTTT.

The chain carries TRBV29-1 and TRBJ2-3; 16 bases map to TRBD2. This CDR3 has 17 residues. Trimming cost V 7 bases and J 1 base; bases outside gene matches: 8. Germline V lookup: CDR1 SQVTM, CDR2 ANQGSEA. The CDR3 here is CSALGLAGGLGTDTQYF. CDR3 nucleotide sequence: TGCAGCGCACTGGGACTAGCGGGAGGGCTCGGCACAGATACGCAGTATTTT.

V gene TRBV29-1 combines with J gene TRBJ2-1; TRBD1 might be the D (5 bases). This CDR3 spans 14 amino acids. Per germline, CDR1 SQVTM and CDR2 ANQGSEA. V gave up 2 bases and J gave up 4 bases, with 12 bases separating them. Here the CDR3 reads CSVEPSTVYNEQFF. CDR3 coding DNA: TGCAGCGTTGAACCCTCGACAGTTTACAATGAGCAGTTCTTC.

In this sample, this clonotype turned up a few times. The V gene is TRBV4-1, the J gene TRBJ2-3, with 12 nucleotides matching TRBD2. Germline lookup yields CDR1 MGHRA and CDR2 YSYEKL. The CDR3 runs 16 residues. Trimming cost V 4 bases and J 2 bases; bases outside gene matches: 4. The CDR3 protein is CASSLRTSGTTDTQYF. CDR3 DNA sequence: TGCGCCAGCAGCCTGAGGACTAGCGGGACCACAGATACGCAGTATTTT.

The chain recombines TRBV29-1 with TRBJ2-3; D not resolved. Germline V CDR1 and CDR2: SQVTM, ANQGSEA. V lost 6 bases and J lost 1, with 11 bases in between. This CDR3 is built from 13 residues. In nucleotides, the CDR3 is TGCAGCGTCGCTGGACGGCGCACAGATACGCAGTATTTT. Translation: CSVAGRRTDTQYF.

The chain carries TRBV5-1 and TRBJ2-1, with D tentatively TRBD2 (6 bases). Germline V lookup: CDR1 SGHRS, CDR2 YFSETQ. The CDR3 extends over 18 amino acids. V was trimmed by 0 bases and J by 1 base, leaving 17 bases between them. The CDR3 sequence is CASSLEGTFDSSYNEQFF. CDR3 nucleotide sequence: TGCGCCAGCAGCTTGGAAGGGACTTTTGATAGTTCCTACAATGAGCAGTTCTTC.

The V gene is TRBV6-1, the J gene TRBJ2-7; D ambiguous. This CDR3 has 11 residues. V lost 6 bases, J lost 7 bases, and 10 bases lay in between. Germline lookup yields CDR1 MNHNS and CDR2 SASEGT. The CDR3 sequence: CASRERIEQYF. The CDR3 DNA reads as TGTGCCAGCAGGGAACGGATAGAGCAGTACTTC.

The chain links TRBV5-1 to TRBJ1-2, with 9 bases identical to TRBD1. This CDR3 region has 14 residues. Germline loops: CDR1 SGHRS, CDR2 YFSETQ. J was trimmed by 4 bases and V by 6 bases; bases with no gene match: 7. The CDR3 nucleotides read TGCGCCAGCACCATAGACAGGGGGGTCTATGGCTACACCTTC. It encodes CASTIDRGVYGYTF.

This clonotype occurred once. V and J are TRBV6-1 and TRBJ1-4; D is undetermined. CDR3 length equals 14 residues. The ends were cut back, 7 bases at V and 8 bases at J, with 17 bases in the middle. In germline, CDR1 is MNHNS, CDR2 SASEGT. This CDR3 reads CASTLQGLGEKLFF. The CDR3 DNA sequence: TGTGCCAGCACGCTTCAAGGGTTGGGGGAAAAACTGTTTTTT.

This clonotype was seen a few times. V gene TRBV20-1 combines with J gene TRBJ1-2; no firm D call. V was cut by 1 base and J by 5 bases, with 17 bases left in between. CDR1 and CDR2 from the germline V gene are DFQATT and SNEGSKA (reference sequence). The CDR3 sequence is 15 residues long. In DNA, the CDR3 is TGCAGTGCTAGAGTCGGTGTCAGTCCCAGATATGGCTACACCTTC. It encodes CSARVGVSPRYGYTF.

This clonotype was detected a few times. The V call is TRBV29-1, the J call TRBJ2-1, with TRBD2 matching 16 bases. CDR1 is SQVTM and CDR2 is ANQGSEA in the germline V gene. After removal of 3 bases from V and 10 bases from J, the junction contained 3 bases not matched to a gene. The CDR3 runs to 14 residues. CDR3 in amino acids: CSVEGLAGGSEQFF. The CDR3 region has the DNA TGCAGCGTTGAGGGACTAGCGGGAGGGTCAGAGCAGTTCTTC.

The chain links TRBV20-1 to TRBJ2-5; either TRBD1 or TRBD2 may fit D (7 bases each). The V end was cut by 5 bases, the J end by 7 bases, with 17 bases between. CDR3 length equals 13 residues. Germline V gene sequence: CDR1 DFQATT, CDR2 SNEGSKA (reference sequence). CDR3 sequence: CSADRVGGGTQYF. CDR3 nucleotides: TGCAGTGCTGACAGGGTCGGCGGGGGGACCCAGTACTTC.

The chain employs TRBV20-1 and TRBJ2-3; possibly TRBD1 for D (5 bases). This CDR3 region has 11 residues. Germline V lookup: CDR1 DFQATT, CDR2 SNEGSKA (reference sequence). V was clipped by 6 bases and J by 6 bases, with 10 bases between them. CDR3 protein: CSARAQDTQYF. CDR3 DNA: TGCAGTGCCAGGGCGCAGGATACGCAGTATTTT.

This clonotype was seen only a few times. This chain joins TRBV7-2 and TRBJ1-2; a possible D gene is TRBD1 (5 bases). The CDR3 is 17 residues long. Trimming stripped 2 bases from V and 5 bases from J, with 21 bases between. Per the germline V gene, CDR1 is SGHTA and CDR2 is FQGNSA. CDR3 amino acids: CASSLSSVGVPSYGYTF. In DNA form, the CDR3 reads TGTGCCAGCAGCTTAAGTTCTGTGGGGGTGCCCTCGTATGGCTACACCTTC.

V gene TRBV12-3 or TRBV12-4 combines with J gene TRBJ2-5, with 7 nucleotides matching TRBD1. The last part of the DNA fits TRBJ2-7 better; the J call may be wrong. The CDR3 extends over 14 amino acids. The CDR3 DNA is TGTGCCAGCAGTGTAACAGGGGCACTCTACGAGCAGTACTTC. The encoded protein is CASSVTGALYEQYF.

This chain connects TRBV29-1 to TRBJ2-1; either TRBD1 or TRBD2 may supply D (5 bases each). Trimming shortened V by 3 bases and J by 1 base, and 13 bases separated the two germline ends. CDR3 length: 15 amino acids. The germline V gene encodes CDR1 SQVTM and CDR2 ANQGSEA. The CDR3 DNA sequence: TGCAGCGTTGATTGGGGGACGGGTTCCTACAATGAGCAGTTCTTC. Its translation is CSVDWGTGSYNEQFF.

This clonotype was recorded once. The chain combines TRBV10-3 with TRBJ2-6; D is unresolved. Trimming shortened V by 7 bases and J by 4 bases, and 5 bases separated the two germline ends. This CDR3 is 12 amino acids long. CDR1 and CDR2 from the germline V gene are ENHRY and SYGVKD. The CDR3 coding sequence is TGTGCCATCACTCCAGGGGCCAACGTCCTGACTTTC. Its translation: CAITPGANVLTF.

The chain recombines TRBV21-1 with TRBJ1-1. TRBV21-1 is a pseudogene. This CDR3 spans 16 amino acids. CDR3 DNA: TGTGCCAGCAGCAAAAAACCGGACTTTATGAACACTGAAGCTTTCTTT. As protein: CASSKKPDFMNTEAFF.

The chain has TRBV20-1 and TRBJ2-1, with 7 bases lining up with TRBD1. V trimming: 6 bases; J trimming: 7 bases; junction bases outside the gene matches: 21. Per the germline V gene, CDR1 is DFQATT and CDR2 is SNEGSKA (reference sequence). The CDR3 spans 17 residues. Here the CDR3 DNA reads TGCAGTGCGCGTATTCCGGGACAGCTCGCGTCGAGGAATGAGCAGTTCTTC. Translation: CSARIPGQLASRNEQFF.

The rearrangement joins TRBV12-3 or TRBV12-4 to TRBJ2-7; TRBD1 is a possible D gene (5 bases). With 6 bases removed from V and 2 bases from J, the gap between germline ends came to 11 bases. The CDR3 loop spans 13 amino acids. The CDR3 loop is CASRGLRPYEQYF. CDR3 bases: TGTGCCAGCAGGGGGCTCCGCCCCTACGAGCAGTACTTC.